This T cell receptor beta chain was profiled in a study of immune evolution from preneoplasia to lung adenocarcinoma. Study-wide findings and caveats: Normal lung had highest clonality; later lesions appeared denser, more diverse. T cell clonality was higher in KRAS-mutant than EGFR-mutant or wild-type nodules.

Resections took place in Japan or China from about 2013 to 2017. This CDR3 comprises 19 residues. TCRdb keeps only in-frame clones here, not all; method: immunoSEQ multiplex PCR. The data show 35,000 to 40,000 clones, roughly 68% seen once. As regards this clone: The antigen remains unidentified.

This rearrangement joins TRBV21-1 to TRBJ2-3; the listed D gene, TRBD2, was not tested against the DNA. TRBV21-1 is tagged as a pseudogene. The sample consisted of FFPE invasive lung adenocarcinoma tissue. The sequence came from a person between 55 and 70 years old with lung adenocarcinoma. CDR3 sequence reads: CASSKELGLAGGRIDTQYF. The CDR3 DNA reads TGTGCCAGCAGCAAAGAGCTGGGACTAGCGGGAGGTAGGATAGATACGCAGTATTTT.